This TCR beta chain was sequenced in a study of CXCR3-negative and CXCR3-positive naive CD8 T cells. Study outcomes and limitations: Comparison of naive subsets found surface CD5 to be comparable, and TCR strength was inferred on the basis of TRB CDR3 properties. Sequencing showed both naive subsets with comparably high diversity, and memory CD8+ cells much lower.

The CDR3 has 11 residues. TRB cDNA was prepared as libraries by UMI-labeled 5' RACE. TCRdb derives one entry per CDR3 protein from the 5' RACE reads, leaving out DNA. This sample contains around 140,000 distinct CDR3 sequences. A remark on this clonotype: Its antigen is unknown.

J is TRBJ1-1 and V is TRBV12-3 or TRBV12-4. The sample was naive CXCR3- CD8+ T cells from blood. Subset given: CD45RO-CCR7+CD27+CD95- naive CD8+ T cells lacking CXCR3 (TNR3-). The sequence derives from a human donor in good health. Some clones in this sample may be carry-over from other donors' samples. CDR3 sequence reads: CASSVSVGAFF.